One and the same sample provided the 2 T cell receptor beta chains below, sequenced in a study of T cell responses to AZD1222 COVID-19 vaccine. Method: immunoSEQ multiplex PCR; TCRdb's copy keeps in-frame clones and lacks some. The table includes over 110,000 clones, roughly 91% detected once. This material consisted of peripheral blood, taken on day 0 of AZD1222 vaccination. These receptors originate from an adult in good health.

V gene TRBV5-1 combines with J gene TRBJ2-6, with a tentative D call TRBD2 (6 bases). Germline-derived CDR1 and CDR2 are SGHRS and YFSETQ. Trimming took 0 bases from V and 2 from J, leaving 6 bases between them. This CDR3 has 15 amino acids. CDR3 DNA: TGCGCCAGCAGCTTGGGGAGGGCTGGGGCCAACGTCCTGACTTTC. Encoded protein: CASSLGRAGANVLTF.

The J gene is TRBJ1-5, the V gene TRBV6-1, with D tentatively TRBD1 (6 bases). CDR1 is MNHNS and CDR2 is SASEGT in the germline V gene. With 2 bases removed from V and 4 bases from J, the gap between germline ends came to 9 bases. The CDR3 contains 14 residues. This CDR3 is CASSEYRANQPQHF. The CDR3 DNA follows: TGTGCCAGCAGTGAATACAGGGCTAATCAGCCCCAGCATTTT.